This TCR beta chain appears in the sequencing data of a study of T cell repertoires in cytomegalovirus infection. General study findings and limits: Predominance within the ex vivo response was attributable to HLA-C-restricted CMV-specific TCR beta clonotypes.

CDR1 SNHLY and CDR2 FYNNEI come from the germline V gene. V lost 2 bases and J lost 2; bases outside the gene matches: 3. The CDR3 has 18 residues. TCRdb used MiXCR to reprocess the reads, holding one entry per CDR3 protein. The sample includes around 900,000 distinct CDR3 sequences, around 32% of them seen just once. With regard to this clonotype: Its matching antigen is unknown.

The clonotype originates from a human donor in good health (CMV status not recorded). Some clones in this sample may be carry-over from other donors' samples. The chain carries TRBV2 and TRBJ2-4; 16 bases fit TRBD2. This specimen was cultured CD8+ T cells from PBMCs, taken from culture after CMV antigen stimulation. CDR3 sequence: CASSELGLAGGTKNIQYF. The CDR3 region has the DNA TGTGCCAGCAGTGAATTGGGACTAGCGGGGGGGACCAAAAACATTCAGTACTTC. Variable domain in full (rest from reference TRBV2 and TRBJ2-4): EPEVTQTPSHQVTQMGQEVILRCVPISNHLYFYWYRQILGQKVEFLVSFYNNEISEKSEIFDDQFSVERPDGSNFTLKIRSTKLEDSAMYFCASSELGLAGGTKNIQYFGAGTRLSVL.